Below, 3 T cell receptor beta chains from the same sample are listed, as sequenced in a study of tumor and adjacent non-tumor tissue in lung cancer. TCRbeta libraries were built with three rounds of nested PCR, modified from ARM-PCR. TCRdb re-called the multiplex PCR reads through MiXCR, storing one row per CDR3 protein. The table lists fewer than 80,000 distinct CDR3 sequences, 55% to 70% of them singletons. RNA was extracted from bulk tissue without any cell sorting. The sequencing input was lung tumor tissue. These receptors were collected from a woman aged 70-85 years with non-small cell lung cancer.

Only a few counts were recorded for this clonotype. A much larger clone lies a single base off, so this may be a read error. V gene TRBV5-1 combines with J gene TRBJ2-3; 7 bases map to TRBD2. With V trimmed by 9 bases and J by 2 bases, 9 bases remained unmatched. Germline CDR1 is SGHRS and CDR2 is YFSETQ. CDR3 length: 14 amino acids. As DNA, the CDR3 is TGCGCCAACAAGCCGGGAGGCCACACAGATACGCAGTATTTT. It translates to CANKPGGHTDTQYF.

The genes are TRBV18 and TRBJ1-3; no definite D call. Trimming pared 6 bases from V and 8 bases from J, leaving 17 bases between. The germline gives CDR1 KGHSH, CDR2 LQKENI. This CDR3 has 14 residues. The DNA of the CDR3 is TGTGCCAGCTCGCCGCCGGGAGCGAGGGACACCATATATTTT. Its protein product is CASSPPGARDTIYF.

The chain couples TRBV20-1 to TRBJ2-1; D is unresolved. Between the trimmed V and J ends, which lost 1 base and 5 bases, there was a span of 15 bases. Germline-derived CDR1 and CDR2 are DFQATT and SNEGSKA (reference sequence). The CDR3 has 15 amino acids. The DNA for the CDR3 is TGCAGTGCTAGAGCCGGCGGAAGGGCCAACAATGAGCAGTTCTTC. It specifies CSARAGGRANNEQFF.